This TCR beta chain was profiled in a study of metastatic and nonmetastatic thyroid tumors. Across the whole study: Comparison of repertoires was carried out across blood and tumor or nodule tissue from malignant and benign thyroid patients.

By sample share, this clone is medium-sized. The target antigen is unknown. Every patient underwent thyroid surgery untreated. Whole-study findings and limits: Patients with malignant thyroid tumors reportedly had significantly higher TCR beta diversity than those with benign nodules, in blood and tumor.

TCRdb re-called the PCR reads through MiXCR. Found here are 15,000 or so clones, around 13% of them singletons; the top ten hold about 30%. The sequence derives from a female donor with papillary thyroid cancer or a benign thyroid nodule (not recorded which). Some clones in this sample may be carry-over from other donors' samples. The sequencing input was blood.

The CDR3 sequence is CAIRTTTYNEQFF. In DNA form, the CDR3 reads TGTGCCATCAGGACAACCACCTACAATGAGCAGTTCTTC. The V and J genes are TRBV10-3 and TRBJ2-1, with unresolved D. Germline V lookup: CDR1 ENHRY, CDR2 SYGVKD. Trimming removed 6 bases at V and 2 bases at J, with 8 bases between. The CDR3 contains 13 residues.